What follows is one TCR beta chain and its context. What it binds is not known. Germline CDR1 is SGHAT and CDR2 is FQNNGV. The V end lost 10 bases, the J end lost 1 base, and 19 bases lay between the germline ends. CDR3 length: 15 amino acids. This specimen belongs to a study of T cells in Graves' hyperthyroidism and ophthalmopathy. Exclusion followed for patients with uncontrolled infection, other autoimmune disease, pregnancy or lactation. Regarding the study as a whole: Before onset, by a median of around 6.1 months, the model predicted ophthalmopathy.

TCR beta CDR3 sequences were amplified from RNA transcripts. TCR CDR3 regions were first amplified by RT-PCR with HTBI primers. TCRdb independently ran MiXCR on the multiplex PCR reads; one entry per CDR3 protein. Here the sample spans about 570,000 distinct CDR3 sequences, approximately 44% being singletons. This TCR derives from an adult woman with Graves' disease, either hyperthyroidism or ophthalmopathy (not recorded which). The sequencing sample was made of peripheral blood or thyroid tissue (not recorded which). V gene TRBV11-2 combines with J gene TRBJ2-5; perhaps TRBD2 as D (6 bases). As DNA, the CDR3 is TGTGCCACAACTTTGTCGGGAGTTGCCCAAGAGACCCAGTACTTC. It encodes CATTLSGVAQETQYF. The full variable domain, its missing parts supplied by reference TRBV11-2 and TRBJ2-5, is EAGVAQSPRYKIIEKRQSVAFWCNPISGHATLYWYQQILGQGPKLLIQFQNNGVVDDSQLPKDRFSAERLKGVDSTLKIQPAKLEDSAVYLCATTLSGVAQETQYFGPGTRLLVL.